This T cell receptor beta chain comes out of a study of cytomegalovirus exposure and HLA in healthy donors. Germline V gene lookup returns CDR1 PRHDT and CDR2 FYEKMQ (reference sequence). The CDR3 covers 14 residues. The V gene lost 5 bases and the J gene lost 1 base, with 11 bases spanning the gap. PCR employed 60 Vbeta and 13 Jbeta primers. Assay used: immunoSEQ multiplex PCR; TCRdb lists only in-frame clones, some missing. This sample carries around 150,000 clones, 79% of them seen once, and the ten largest clones take 3.5% to 4.5%. This clone showed up just a few times. The rearrangement joins TRBV13 to TRBJ1-1, with D uncertain. The material sequenced was PBMCs. The sequence was obtained from a human donor in good health. This CDR3 reads CASSASSGNTEAFF. CDR3 nucleotides: TGTGCCAGCAGCGCTTCCTCCGGGAACACTGAAGCTTTCTTT.